This T cell receptor beta chain emerged from a study of blood T cells in healthy people across ages. Study-wide points: Comparison with aged donors showed that long-lived donors had more naive CD4+ cells and higher diversity. Diversity estimates drawn from one million T cells were deemed underestimates. TCR beta diversity per million T cells fell roughly linearly with age.

The sample holds many counts of this clonotype. What it recognizes is unknown. Alongside a J-beta primer mix, a sample-barcoded 5' primer served in a second PCR lasting roughly 7 to 11 cycles. Each CDR3 protein is one row after TCRdb ran MiXCR on the 5' RACE reads. Altogether about 680,000 distinct CDR3 sequences are present, 45% to 50% being singletons, with the ten largest covering about a third. The specimen was blood. The sequence came from a woman aged 55-69 years in good health.

CDR3 DNA sequence: TGTGCCAGCACCCCCCTAACTAGCGGGAGAGGGGATGAGCAGTTCTTC. Its translation is CASTPLTSGRGDEQFF. The chain employs TRBV11-1 and TRBJ2-1, with 11 nucleotides matching TRBD2. Trimming cost V 7 bases and J 8 bases; bases outside gene matches: 13. This CDR3 is 16 amino acids long. Germline assignment: CDR1 SGHAT and CDR2 FQDESV (reference sequence).